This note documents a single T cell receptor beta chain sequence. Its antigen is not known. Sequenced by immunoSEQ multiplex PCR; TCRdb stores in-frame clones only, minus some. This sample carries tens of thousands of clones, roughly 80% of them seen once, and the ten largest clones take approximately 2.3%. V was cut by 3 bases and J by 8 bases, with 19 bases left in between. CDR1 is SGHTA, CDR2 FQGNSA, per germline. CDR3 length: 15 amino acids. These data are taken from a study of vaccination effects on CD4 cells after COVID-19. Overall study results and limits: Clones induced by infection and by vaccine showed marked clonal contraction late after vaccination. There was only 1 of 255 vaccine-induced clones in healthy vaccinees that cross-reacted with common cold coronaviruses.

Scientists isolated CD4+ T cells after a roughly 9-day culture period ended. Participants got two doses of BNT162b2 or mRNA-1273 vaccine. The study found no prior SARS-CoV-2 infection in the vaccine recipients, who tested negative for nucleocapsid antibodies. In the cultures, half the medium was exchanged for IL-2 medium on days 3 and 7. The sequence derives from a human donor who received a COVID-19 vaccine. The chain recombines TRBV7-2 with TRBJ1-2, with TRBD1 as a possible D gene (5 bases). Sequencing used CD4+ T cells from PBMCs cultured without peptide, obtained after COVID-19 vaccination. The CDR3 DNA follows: TGTGCCAGCAGCTTCCCCTCTGGGTCAGGGCAAGGCTACACCTTC. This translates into CASSFPSGSGQGYTF.